One and the same sample provided the 29 T cell receptor beta chains below, sequenced in a study of PD-1 blockade in classical Hodgkin lymphoma. The sample's time point: cycle 4 day 1 (C4D1), after more than five weeks of nivolumab. Relapse after autologous stem cell transplantation occurred in every patient, and brentuximab vedotin exposure varied. Profiling relied on immunoSEQ multiplex PCR, and the TCRdb table lists in-frame clones only, not all of them. Of 20,000 to 25,000 clones in the sample, roughly 76% were seen once. Here the sequenced sample was peripheral blood mononuclear cells (PBMCs), taken before the fourth cycle of nivolumab. The receptors derive from a human donor with classical Hodgkin lymphoma.

The chain employs TRBV15 and TRBJ2-5; a weak D match, TRBD1 (6 bases). The length of the CDR3 is 15 residues. CDR1 is LNHNV and CDR2 is YYDKDF in the germline V gene (reference sequence). The V gene lost 0 bases and the J gene lost 2 bases, with 10 bases spanning the gap. The CDR3: CATSREGDMQETQYF. The CDR3 nucleotides are TGTGCCACCAGCAGAGAGGGGGACATGCAAGAGACCCAGTACTTC.

This chain uses TRBV4-1 with TRBJ2-1, with 10 bases fitting TRBD1. The CDR3 length is 15 residues. Germline CDR1 and CDR2: MGHRA and YSYEKL. J lost 6 bases, V lost 4 bases, and 6 bases had no gene match. The CDR3 coding sequence is TGCGCCAGCAGCCTTCGACAGGGGGCGTTCAATGAGCAGTTCTTC. Translating gives CASSLRQGAFNEQFF.

The J gene is TRBJ2-3, the V gene TRBV5-4; 8 nucleotides agree with TRBD1. Germline V lookup: CDR1 SGHNT, CDR2 YYREEE (reference sequence). V gave up 5 bases and J gave up 2 bases; unmatched junction bases: 4. The CDR3 spans 14 residues. CDR3 in DNA: TGTGCCAGCAGACAGGACAGGGTCACAGATACGCAGTATTTT. This gives the protein CASRQDRVTDTQYF.

V usage is TRBV7-3 and J usage is TRBJ2-5, with 9 bases lining up with TRBD2. With the DNA end fitting TRBJ2-7 better, the J assignment may be wrong. The CDR3 is made up of 14 amino acids. Germline V gene lookup returns CDR1 SGHTA and CDR2 FQGTGA. CDR3 residues: CASSASGGLGEQYF. DNA of the CDR3: TGTGCCAGCAGCGCAAGCGGGGGGCTCGGCGAGCAGTACTTC.

The chain employs TRBV2 and TRBJ1-3, with D uncertain. V lost 4 bases, J lost 0 bases, and 10 bases lay in between. Germline V gives CDR1 SNHLY, CDR2 FYNNEI. This CDR3 spans 15 amino acids. CDR3 in amino acids: CASSGTADSGNTIYF. The CDR3 coding sequence is TGTGCCAGCAGTGGGACGGCGGACTCTGGAAACACCATATATTTT.

The chain has TRBV7-2 and TRBJ1-6; D not certain. The CDR3 length is 14 residues. Trimming removed 5 bases at V and 6 bases at J, with 11 bases between. The V gene's germline CDR1 is SGHTA and CDR2 FQGNSA. The CDR3 region is CASSASWGNSPLHF. The CDR3 bases are TGTGCCAGCAGCGCTAGTTGGGGTAATTCACCCCTCCACTTT.

The chain employs TRBV7-2 and TRBJ1-1; 8 nucleotides line up with TRBD1. Looked up from germline, CDR1 is SGHTA and CDR2 is FQGNSA. This CDR3 has 16 residues. The J segment lost 3 bases and the V segment lost 5 bases, leaving 11 bases of the junction unmatched. The CDR3: CASSPRTGPSDTEAFF. The CDR3 bases are TGTGCCAGCAGCCCTAGGACAGGGCCGAGTGACACTGAAGCTTTCTTT.

This chain joins TRBV5-5 and TRBJ2-7, with a weak D call TRBD1 (6 bases). The V gene's germline CDR1 is SGHKS and CDR2 YYEKEE (reference sequence). The CDR3 contains 15 residues. V gave up 3 bases and J gave up 4 bases, with 17 bases separating them. CDR3 bases: TGTGCCAGCAGCTCCGCACCGGGACAACTATACGAGCAGTACGTC. This encodes CASSSAPGQLYEQYV.

The V and J genes are TRBV18 and TRBJ2-7, with TRBD1 matching over 9 bases. The CDR3 spans 14 residues. The V and J ends lost 6 bases and 5 bases, in that order; junction bases with no gene match: 8. Germline CDR1 is KGHSH and CDR2 is LQKENI. This chain's CDR3 is CASSRSGTGHEQYF. CDR3 in DNA: TGTGCCAGCTCGCGCTCCGGGACAGGGCACGAGCAGTACTTC.

The chain links TRBV14 to TRBJ2-6; D is ambiguous. Germline CDR1 is SGHDN and CDR2 is FVKESK. V gave up 6 bases and J gave up 4 bases, with 13 bases separating them. The CDR3 length is 15 residues. The CDR3 DNA reads as TGTGCCAGCAGTCGACGGCCAATCGGGGCCAACGTCCTGACTTTC. This sequence encodes CASSRRPIGANVLTF.

The rearrangement links TRBV11-3 to TRBJ1-2; 9 nucleotides line up with TRBD1. Germline V lookup: CDR1 SGHNT, CDR2 YENEEA. Unmatched junction bases numbered 9, after V lost 2 bases and J lost 8 bases. The CDR3 is made up of 15 amino acids. The CDR3 region is CASSLPQGAGYGYTF. For the CDR3, the DNA is TGTGCCAGCAGCTTACCACAGGGGGCAGGGTACGGCTACACCTTC.

The chain employs TRBV2 and TRBJ1-3, with 9 bases lining up with TRBD1. Germline trimming cut 6 bases from V and 4 bases from J; bases unmatched to any gene: 4. From germline, CDR1 is SNHLY and CDR2 FYNNEI. CDR3 length: 14 amino acids. CDR3 nucleotide sequence: TGTGCCAGCAGAAGACAGGGGGGGGGAAACACCATATATTTT. Protein: CASRRQGGGNTIYF.

The chain recombines TRBV6-5 with TRBJ1-1; the match to TRBD1 covers 7 bases. The trim removed 5 bases at V and 6 bases at J, leaving 6 bases unmatched. This CDR3 has 13 amino acids. Germline V gene lookup returns CDR1 MNHEY and CDR2 SVGAGI. CDR3 region: CASSAGQTPEAFF. The CDR3 region has the DNA TGTGCCAGCAGTGCGGGACAGACTCCTGAAGCTTTCTTT.

The chain employs TRBV7-2 and TRBJ1-2; 11 bases map to TRBD1. The CDR3 has 14 residues. Germline V CDR1 and CDR2: SGHTA, FQGNSA. The junction had 6 bases not matched to a gene; V was cut back by 5 bases and J by 7 bases. The CDR3 reads CASSARTGGGGYTF. CDR3 bases: TGTGCCAGCAGCGCTCGGACAGGGGGCGGTGGCTACACCTTC.

In its sample, this clone was seen a few times. The J gene is TRBJ2-5, the V gene TRBV28; D perhaps matches TRBD2 (6 bases). The germline V and J ends were trimmed by 4 bases and 2 bases, with 14 bases remaining between them. Per germline, CDR1 MDHEN and CDR2 SYDVKM. The CDR3 has 15 residues. CDR3 DNA sequence: TGTGCCAGCAGTTCTGGCGGGGAAGCGCAAGAGACCCAGTACTTC. Protein sequence: CASSSGGEAQETQYF.

This chain connects TRBV4-1 to TRBJ2-1; D remains ambiguous. Trimming took 1 base from V and 0 from J, leaving 4 bases between them. CDR1 MGHRA and CDR2 YSYEKL come from the germline V gene. The CDR3 length is 14 residues. The CDR3 reads CASSQGISYNEQFF. The CDR3 nucleotides are TGCGCCAGCAGCCAAGGGATCTCCTACAATGAGCAGTTCTTC.

The rearrangement links TRBV4-2 to TRBJ2-2, with 15 nucleotides matching TRBD2. Germline V CDR1 and CDR2: LGHNA, YNFKEQ. The ends lost 5 bases at V and 5 bases at J; junction bases unmatched: 6. The CDR3 covers 17 residues. CDR3 in amino acids: CASSEGTSGGRTGELFF. CDR3 nucleotide sequence: TGTGCCAGCAGCGAAGGGACTAGCGGGGGGCGGACCGGGGAGCTGTTTTTT.

This clone showed up many times. V and J are TRBV19 and TRBJ2-2, with TRBD1 identical over 9 bases. Germline-derived CDR1 and CDR2 are LNHDA and SQIVND (reference sequence). The CDR3 consists of 16 residues. J gave up 4 bases and V 8 bases, and 11 bases lay outside the gene matches. CDR3 protein: CASRSGTGKPTGELFF. Written as DNA, the CDR3 is TGTGCCAGTCGTAGTGGGACAGGGAAGCCCACCGGGGAGCTGTTTTTT.

The chain carries TRBV7-6 and TRBJ1-1; 7 bases are shared with TRBD1. J lost 11 bases, V lost 5 bases, and 11 bases had no gene match. CDR1 and CDR2 from the germline V gene are SGHVS and FNYEAQ. CDR3 length: 13 residues. The CDR3 coding sequence is TGTGCCAGCAGCCGCGACAGGGAGCGAGAGGCTTTCTTT. Amino acids: CASSRDREREAFF. The full variable domain, with the rest looked up from reference TRBV7-6 and TRBJ1-1, is GAGVSQSPRYKVTKRGQDVALRCDPISGHVSLYWYRQALGQGPEFLTYFNYEAQQDKSGLPNDRFSAERPEGSISTLTIQRTEQRDSAMYRCASSRDREREAFFGQGTRLTVV.

The V and J genes are TRBV7-9 and TRBJ1-4; 7 positions agree with TRBD1. The CDR3 extends over 15 amino acids. V gave up 5 bases and J gave up 3 bases; unmatched junction bases: 6. Per the germline V gene, CDR1 is SEHNR and CDR2 is FQNEAQ (reference sequence). For the CDR3, the DNA is TGTGCCAGCAGCGAACCGACAGGGTCTAATGAAAAACTGTTTTTT. It encodes CASSEPTGSNEKLFF.

This clone was seen only a few times. The rearrangement links TRBV29-1 to TRBJ2-5; 8 nucleotides line up with TRBD2. Germline assignment: CDR1 SQVTM and CDR2 ANQGSEA. The CDR3 runs to 12 residues. After removal of 4 bases from V and 4 bases from J, the junction contained 2 bases not matched to a gene. The CDR3 reads CSVVRGGETQYF. CDR3 sequence (DNA): TGCAGCGTTGTTCGGGGGGGAGAGACCCAGTACTTC.

This rearrangement joins TRBV10-1 to TRBJ2-5; D is possibly TRBD2 (5 bases). Germline loops: CDR1 WNHNN, CDR2 SYGVQD (reference sequence). V was cut by 4 bases and J by 1 base, with 7 bases left in between. CDR3 size: 13 residues. Here the CDR3 DNA reads TGCGCCAGCAGTGGAGGGATCCAAGAGACCCAGTACTTC. Translation: CASSGGIQETQYF.

This chain uses TRBV28 with TRBJ2-3, with D tentatively TRBD2 (6 bases). This CDR3 is 12 amino acids long. Between the trimmed V and J ends, which lost 5 bases and 6 bases, there was a span of 9 bases. In germline, CDR1 is MDHEN, CDR2 SYDVKM. The DNA for the CDR3 is TGTGCCAGCAGTGTAGGAGGGGATACGCAGTATTTT. This codes for CASSVGGDTQYF.

The V call is TRBV27, the J call TRBJ1-1; D is possibly TRBD1 (6 bases). The V gene's germline CDR1 is MNHEY and CDR2 SMNVEV (reference sequence). This CDR3 has 16 residues. Trimming stripped 10 bases from V and 0 bases from J, with 21 bases between. CDR3 sequence (DNA): TGTGCCACCCGACCAGGGGCCAACCCCATGAACACTGAAGCTTTCTTT. Its protein product is CATRPGANPMNTEAFF.

V and J are TRBV5-6 and TRBJ2-7, with D tentatively TRBD1 or TRBD2 (7 bases each). Germline values: CDR1 SGHDT, CDR2 YYEEEE. The CDR3 covers 15 residues. The germline V and J ends were trimmed by 3 bases and 4 bases, with 17 bases remaining between them. The CDR3 sequence is CASSSGGEAHYEQYF. The CDR3 coding sequence is TGTGCCAGCAGCTCAGGGGGGGAGGCGCATTACGAGCAGTACTTC.

The CDR3 sequence: CASSLGWRGRHEQYV. In nucleotides, the CDR3 is TGTGCCAGCAGCTTAGGTTGGCGGGGGCGCCACGAGCAGTACGTC. V is TRBV11-3 and J is TRBJ2-7; D may be TRBD2 (7 bases). Trimming stripped 1 base from V and 5 bases from J, with 15 bases between. The CDR3 has 15 residues. Germline V lookup: CDR1 SGHNT, CDR2 YENEEA.

The V gene is TRBV28, the J gene TRBJ1-2, with 8 bases lining up with TRBD1. This CDR3 comprises 18 residues. Losses at the gene ends were 2 bases for V and 4 bases for J; bases not matched to a gene: 15. Germline loops: CDR1 MDHEN, CDR2 SYDVKM. For the CDR3, the DNA is TGTGCCAGCAGTTTAGCAAATATCCCGGGACAGGCGACCTATGGCTACACCTTC. This translates into CASSLANIPGQATYGYTF.

The J gene is TRBJ1-3, the V gene TRBV9, with no clear D. Trimming removed 0 bases from V and 0 bases from J, with 10 bases in between. This CDR3 is built from 16 residues. The germline V gene has CDR1 SGDLS and CDR2 YYNGEE. The CDR3 bases are TGTGCCAGCAGCGTAGTTCCGGGTAGCTCTGGAAACACCATATATTTT. This sequence encodes CASSVVPGSSGNTIYF.

V and J are TRBV5-6 and TRBJ2-6, with no clear D. The CDR3 is 12 amino acids. V was shortened by 4 bases and J by 6 bases, with 5 bases between the two germline ends. Looked up from germline, CDR1 is SGHDT and CDR2 is YYEEEE. CDR3: CASSRVANVLTF. CDR3 bases: TGTGCCAGCAGCCGTGTGGCCAACGTCCTGACTTTC.